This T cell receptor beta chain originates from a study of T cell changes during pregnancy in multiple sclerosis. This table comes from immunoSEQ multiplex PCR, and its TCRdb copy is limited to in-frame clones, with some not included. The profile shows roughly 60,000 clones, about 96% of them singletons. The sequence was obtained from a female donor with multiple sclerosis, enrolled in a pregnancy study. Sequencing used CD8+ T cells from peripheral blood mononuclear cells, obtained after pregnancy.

CDR3 in DNA: TGTGCCAGCAGCCTCTCGTTTGAGAGCGAGCAGTACTTC. Translation gives CASSLSFESEQYF. The J gene is TRBJ2-7, the V gene TRBV4-2; D is unresolved. The germline CDR1 and CDR2 sequences are LGHNA and YNFKEQ. The CDR3 is 13 residues long. Deletions cut 4 bases from V and 6 bases from J, with 13 bases between.